This T cell receptor (beta chain) was retrieved from a study of OX40 agonist ivuxolimab in advanced cancers. Looking at the study overall: An anti-OX40 (CD134) antibody with agonistic activity, ivuxolimab, was administered to patients.

As regards this clone: Its antigen is undetermined.

V was shortened by 2 bases and J by 3 bases, with 3 bases between the two germline ends. Germline V lookup: CDR1 LGHNA, CDR2 YSLEER. The CDR3 is 12 amino acids. Study observations and caveats: CD4+ T cells averaged fewer expanded clones than CD8+ T cells.

Generated by immunoSEQ multiplex PCR, the TCRdb table keeps only in-frame clones and is missing some. The sample has tens of thousands of clones, around nine tenths seen once. The gene calls are TRBV4-3 and TRBJ2-3; no clear D gene. This TCR was recovered from an adult with an advanced solid tumor such as melanoma, head and neck, liver or kidney cancer. Sequenced material: CD4+ or CD8+ T cells sorted from blood, taken in a trial of the OX40 agonist ivuxolimab. The CDR3, as DNA: TGCGCCAGCAGCCAAACGACAGATACGCAGTATTTT. This codes for CASSQTTDTQYF.